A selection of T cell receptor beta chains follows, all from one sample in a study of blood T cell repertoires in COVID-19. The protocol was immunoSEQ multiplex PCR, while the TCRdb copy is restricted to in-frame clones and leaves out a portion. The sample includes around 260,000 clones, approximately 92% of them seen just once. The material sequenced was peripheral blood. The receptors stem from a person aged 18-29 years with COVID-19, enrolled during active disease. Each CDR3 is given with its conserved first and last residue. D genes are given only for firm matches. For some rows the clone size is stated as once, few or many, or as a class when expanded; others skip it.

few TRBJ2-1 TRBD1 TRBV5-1 TGCGCCAGCAGCTTGGAACCGGGACAGGTGAACAATGAGCAGTTCTTC CASSLEPGQVNNEQFF
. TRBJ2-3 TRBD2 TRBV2 TGTGCCAGCAGGGCGGGGGTAGCGCCTAGCACAGATACGCAGTATTTT CASRAGVAPSTDTQYF
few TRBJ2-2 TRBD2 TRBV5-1 TGCGCCAGCAGCGGAGTAATAGCGGGAGCGGGCGGGGAGCTGTTTTTT CASSGVIAGAGGELFF
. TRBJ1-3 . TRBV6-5 TGTGCCACCAGTCGCGGGGAGAGCTACCGAAACACCATATATTTT CATSRGESYRNTIYF
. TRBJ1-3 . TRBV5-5 TGTGCCAGCAGCTTTCAGGGTAACTCTGGAAACACCATATATTTT CASSFQGNSGNTIYF
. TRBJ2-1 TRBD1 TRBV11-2 TGTGCCAGCAGCTCGACTGACAGGGGGCGCCACAATGAGCAGTTCTTC CASSSTDRGRHNEQFF
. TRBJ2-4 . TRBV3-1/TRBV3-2 TGTGCCAGCAGCGGCCCATTAATAGCCAAAAACATTCAGTACTTC CASSGPLIAKNIQYF
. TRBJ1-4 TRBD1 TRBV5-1 TGCGCCAGCAGCTTGACCCCTCGGGGACAGGGGGATGAAAAACTGTTTTTT CASSLTPRGQGDEKLFF
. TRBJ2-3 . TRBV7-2 TGTGCCAGCAGGATTAGCAGCGCAGATACGCAGTATTTT CASRISSADTQYF
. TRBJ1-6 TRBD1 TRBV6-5 TGTGCCAGCAGCCGGGACAGGGTGAATTCACCCCTCCACTTT CASSRDRVNSPLHF
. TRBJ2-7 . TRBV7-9 TGTGCCAGCAGTTCCGACGACAGGGTGGAGGGCGAGCAGTACTTC CASSSDDRVEGEQYF
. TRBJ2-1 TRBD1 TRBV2 TGTGCCAGCAGGGAACAGGGGGCTGAGCAGTTCTTC CASREQGAEQFF
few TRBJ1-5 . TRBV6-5 TGTGCCAGCAGAGGGGGACGGATTAGCAATCAGCCCCAGCATTTT CASRGGRISNQPQHF
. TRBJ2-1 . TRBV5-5 TGTGCCAGCAGCATTAACGGGGACAACTACAATGAGCAGTTCTTC CASSINGDNYNEQFF
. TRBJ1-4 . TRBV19 TGTGCCAGTAGTATAGCCAGGGTCCCGCCGGCTGGGAAAAAACTGTTTTTT CASSIARVPPAGKKLFF
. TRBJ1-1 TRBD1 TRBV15 TGTGCCACCAGCAGCGGACAGGGAGGAGCTTTCTTT CATSSGQGGAFF
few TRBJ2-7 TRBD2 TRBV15 TGTGCCACCAGCAGAGATCGTTCTAGCGGATTCTCCTACGAGCAGTACTTC CATSRDRSSGFSYEQYF
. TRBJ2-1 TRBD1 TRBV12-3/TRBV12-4 TGTGCCAGCAGTTTAACAGGGGATGAGCAGTTCTTC CASSLTGDEQFF
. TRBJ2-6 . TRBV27 TGTGCCAGCAGTTCCCTAGGTGGGGGGAGAGCTCCCTCTGGGGCCAACGTCCTGACTTTC CASSSLGGGRAPSGANVLTF
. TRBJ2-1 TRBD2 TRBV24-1 TGTGCCACCAGTAACGGATTAGCGGGAGTCACCTACAATGAGCAGTTCTTC CATSNGLAGVTYNEQFF
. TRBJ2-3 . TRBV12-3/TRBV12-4 TGTGCCAGCAGCCGGAGCACAGATACGCAGTATTTT CASSRSTDTQYF
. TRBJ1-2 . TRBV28 TGTGCCAGCAGGGGACAACGGTTGGACTATGGCTACACCTTC CASRGQRLDYGYTF
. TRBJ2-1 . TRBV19 TGTGCCAGTAGTATAGTTCAGACAGACAATGAGCAGTTCTTC CASSIVQTDNEQFF
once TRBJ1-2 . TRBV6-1 TGTGCCAGCAGTGAAGGGGGCAGGGACTTTATCTTC CASSEGGRDFIF
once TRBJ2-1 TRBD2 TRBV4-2 TGTGCCAGCAGCCCGGGACTAGCAAATGAGCAGTTCTTC CASSPGLANEQFF
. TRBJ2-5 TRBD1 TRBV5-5 TGTGCCAGCAGCTTGAGCAGGGGGTGGGAGACCCAGTACTTC CASSLSRGWETQYF
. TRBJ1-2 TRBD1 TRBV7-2 TGTGCCAGCAGCTTGGACAGGGACCGAGCTAACTATGGCTACACCTTC CASSLDRDRANYGYTF
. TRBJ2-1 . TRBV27 TGTGCCAGCAGTCCGCTGGGACTTTACAATGAGCAGTTCTTC CASSPLGLYNEQFF
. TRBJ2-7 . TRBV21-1 TGTGCCAGCAGCACCCGGGACAGCCATTACGAGCAGTACTTC CASSTRDSHYEQYF
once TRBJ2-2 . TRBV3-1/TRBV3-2 TGTGCCAGCAGCCAGGGGATTGGAGGGATCACCGGGGAGCTGTTTTTT CASSQGIGGITGELFF
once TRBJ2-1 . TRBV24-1 TGTGCCACCAGTGGGTTGAAGGGAGCAGCTGAGCAGTTCTTC CATSGLKGAAEQFF
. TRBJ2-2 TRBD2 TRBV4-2 TGTGCCAGCAGCTCCCGACTAGCGGGTTTCACCGGGGAGCTGTTTTTT CASSSRLAGFTGELFF
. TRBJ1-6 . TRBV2 TGTGCCACGACAGTGAATAATTCACCCCTCCACTTT CATTVNNSPLHF
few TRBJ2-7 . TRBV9 TGTGCCAGCAGCGTAGGTGCAGGGCCCTACGAGCAGTACTTC CASSVGAGPYEQYF
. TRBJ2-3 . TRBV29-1 TGCAGCGTAGAACATTTTTCCGGGACTGACACAAGAGATACGCAGTATTTT CSVEHFSGTDTRDTQYF
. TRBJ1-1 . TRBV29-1 TGCAGCGTGAACTTCATGAACACTGAAGCTTTCTTT CSVNFMNTEAFF
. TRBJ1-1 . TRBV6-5 TGTGCCAGCAGTAGATCGTACTACACTGAAGCTTTCTTT CASSRSYYTEAFF